This TCR beta chain was sequenced during a study of graft-versus-host responses after intestinal transplantation. Findings and caveats of the study: Allografts from individuals with graft-donor T cell macrochimerism displayed high graft-versus-host to host-versus-graft clonal ratios.

Repertoires were generated with immunoSEQ multiplex PCR, while TCRdb's copy carries only in-frame clones and drops some. The sample shows about 90,000 clones, 82% of them seen only once. Comment on this clone: Its antigen remains unknown.

The CDR3 contains 14 residues. The trim removed 4 bases at V and 9 bases at J, leaving 8 bases unmatched. Germline CDR1 is MDHEN and CDR2 is SYDVKM. This rearrangement joins TRBV28 to TRBJ1-5, with 8 bases lining up with TRBD1. The sequenced sample was unstimulated CD4+ T cells sorted from spleen or lymph node cells, obtained before intestinal transplant. This sequence was found in a human donor who received an intestinal transplant. The CDR3 DNA reads as TGTGCCAGCAGTTCCGGGACAGGCCCAGGGCCCCAGCATTTT. It is translated as CASSSGTGPGPQHF.